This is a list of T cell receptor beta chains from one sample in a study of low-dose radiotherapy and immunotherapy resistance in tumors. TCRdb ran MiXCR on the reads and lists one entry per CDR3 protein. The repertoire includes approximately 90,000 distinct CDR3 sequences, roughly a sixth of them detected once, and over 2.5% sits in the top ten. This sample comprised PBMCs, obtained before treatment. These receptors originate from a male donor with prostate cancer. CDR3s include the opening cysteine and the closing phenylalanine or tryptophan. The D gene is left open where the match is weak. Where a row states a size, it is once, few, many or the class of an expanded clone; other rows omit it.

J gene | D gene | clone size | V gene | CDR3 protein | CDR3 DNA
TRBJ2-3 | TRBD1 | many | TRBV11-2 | CASSLSGGQGTDTQYF | TGTGCCAGCAGCTTATCAGGGGGACAGGGCACAGATACGCAGTATTTT
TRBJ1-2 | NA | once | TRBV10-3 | CAIRERAEYGYTF | TGTGCCATCAGAGAGAGAGCCGAGTATGGCTACACCTTC
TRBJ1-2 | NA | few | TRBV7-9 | CASSFDSSLWRGYTF | TGTGCCAGCAGCTTCGACAGCTCCTTATGGCGTGGCTACACCTTC
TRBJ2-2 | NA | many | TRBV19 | CASSIVAARRSDTGELFF | TGTGCCAGTAGTATAGTGGCGGCCCGCCGAAGTGACACCGGGGAGCTGTTTTTT
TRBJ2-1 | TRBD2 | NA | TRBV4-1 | CASSRTSGVGGAGGGYNEQFF | TGCGCCAGCAGTCGCACTTCGGGGGTGGGGGGGGCGGGGGGGGGTTACAATGAGCAGTTCTTC
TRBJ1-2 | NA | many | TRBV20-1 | CSASGESFGYTF | TGCAGTGCTAGTGGCGAGTCTTTCGGCTACACCTTC
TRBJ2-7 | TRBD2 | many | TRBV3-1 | CASSQEGLGAGGITYEQYF | TGTGCCAGCAGCCAAGAGGGACTAGGAGCGGGGGGTATCACCTACGAGCAGTACTTC
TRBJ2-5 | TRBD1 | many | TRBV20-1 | CSARDPGQGTGTQYF | TGCAGTGCTAGGGACCCGGGACAGGGGACGGGGACCCAGTACTTC
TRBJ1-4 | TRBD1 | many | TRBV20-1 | CSARDPAGGEKLFF | TGCAGTGCTAGAGATCCGGCAGGGGGCGAAAAACTGTTTTTT
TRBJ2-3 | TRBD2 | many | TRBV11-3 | CASSPTSGENTDTQYF | TGTGCCAGCAGCCCGACTAGCGGGGAGAACACAGATACGCAGTATTTT
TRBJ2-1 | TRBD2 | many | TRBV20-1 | CSASGGTSIVHEQFF | TGCAGTGCCTCGGGGGGGACTAGTATCGTCCATGAGCAGTTCTTC
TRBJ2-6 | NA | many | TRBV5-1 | CASSFEGAAGANVLTF | TGCGCCAGCAGCTTTGAAGGTGCTGCTGGGGCCAACGTCCTGACTTTC
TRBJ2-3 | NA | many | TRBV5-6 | CASSLGGNPDTQYF | TGTGCCAGCAGCTTGGGGGGTAATCCAGATACGCAGTATTTT
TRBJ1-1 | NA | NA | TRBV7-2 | CASSFVTELNTEAFF | TGTGCCAGCAGCTTCGTAACGGAGCTGAACACTGAAGCTTTCTTT
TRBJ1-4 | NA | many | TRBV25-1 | CASSPDLGDEKLFF | TGTGCCAGCAGTCCGGACCTGGGGGATGAAAAACTGTTTTTT
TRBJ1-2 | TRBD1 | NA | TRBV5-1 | CASSWGTGYGYTF | TGCGCCAGCAGCTGGGGGACAGGTTATGGCTACACCTTC
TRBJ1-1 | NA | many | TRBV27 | CASSRSDGVSEAFF | TGTGCCAGCAGTCGGTCTGACGGAGTCTCTGAAGCTTTCTTT
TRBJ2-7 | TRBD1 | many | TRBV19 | CASAGTGGYEQYF | TGTGCCAGCGCCGGGACAGGGGGATACGAGCAGTACTTC
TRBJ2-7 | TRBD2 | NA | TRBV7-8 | CASSLALSLAGDHYEQYF | TGTGCCAGCAGCTTAGCGCTAAGTCTAGCGGGGGACCACTACGAGCAGTACTTC
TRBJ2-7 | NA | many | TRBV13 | CASSLRGSYEQYF | TGTGCCAGCAGCTTAAGGGGGTCCTACGAGCAGTACTTC
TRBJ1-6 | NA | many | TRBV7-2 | CASSSSGGYNSPLHF | TGTGCCAGCAGCTCTAGCGGGGGTTATAATTCACCCCTCCACTTT
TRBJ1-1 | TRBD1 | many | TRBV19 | CASRDRANTEAFF | TGTGCCAGTCGTGACAGGGCGAACACTGAAGCTTTCTTT
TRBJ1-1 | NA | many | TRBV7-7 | CASSLRAGTEAFF | TGTGCCAGCAGCCTCAGGGCTGGCACTGAAGCTTTCTTT
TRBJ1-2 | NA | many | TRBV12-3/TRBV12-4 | CASSTSFPPTNGYTF | TGTGCCAGCAGTACCAGCTTTCCCCCGACTAATGGCTACACCTTC
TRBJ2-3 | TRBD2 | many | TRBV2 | CASCGGAQDTQYF | TGTGCCAGCTGCGGGGGGGCCCAAGATACGCAGTATTTT
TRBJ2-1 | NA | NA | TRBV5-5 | CASSLDWDLNNEQFF | TGTGCCAGCAGCTTGGATTGGGACTTAAACAATGAGCAGTTCTTC
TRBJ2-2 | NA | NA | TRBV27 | CASSLMGGGWTGELFF | TGTGCCAGCAGTTTGATGGGGGGGGGCTGGACCGGGGAGCTGTTTTTT
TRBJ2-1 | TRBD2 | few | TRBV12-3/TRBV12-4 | CASSLLPSGIYNEQFF | TGTGCCAGCAGTTTACTGCCTAGCGGAATATACAATGAGCAGTTCTTC
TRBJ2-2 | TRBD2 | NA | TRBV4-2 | CASSQDIGTSGGLSGELFF | TGTGCCAGCAGCCAAGATATAGGGACTAGCGGGGGGTTATCCGGGGAGCTGTTTTTT
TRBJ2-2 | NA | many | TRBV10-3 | CAIFNTGELFF | TGTGCCATCTTTAACACCGGGGAGCTGTTTTTT
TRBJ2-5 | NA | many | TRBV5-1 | CASATGGDPRETQYF | TGCGCCAGCGCGACCGGCGGAGATCCCCGGGAGACCCAGTACTTC
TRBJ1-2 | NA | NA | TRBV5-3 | CASSADGGLGGYGYTF | TGTGCCAGCAGCGCCGACGGGGGACTTGGTGGGTATGGCTACACCTTC
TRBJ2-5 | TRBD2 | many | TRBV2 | CASTTPLTSGGENQETQYF | TGTGCCAGCACCACCCCCTTGACTAGCGGGGGGGAAAACCAAGAGACCCAGTACTTC
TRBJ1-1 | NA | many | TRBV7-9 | CASSLGDEAFF | TGTGCCAGCAGCTTAGGGGATGAAGCTTTCTTT
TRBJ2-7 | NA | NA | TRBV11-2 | CASSPTLYDQYF | TGTGCCAGCAGCCCAACTTTGTACGATCAGTACTTC
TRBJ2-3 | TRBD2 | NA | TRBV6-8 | CATRLAGETDTQYF | TGTGCCACTCGACTAGCGGGAGAGACAGATACGCAGTATTTT
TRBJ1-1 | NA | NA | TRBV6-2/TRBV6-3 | CASRDRQDVDTEAFF | TGTGCCAGCAGAGACAGACAGGACGTCGACACTGAAGCTTTCTTT
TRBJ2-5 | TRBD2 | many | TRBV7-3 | CASSSGLAGRGETQYF | TGTGCCAGCAGCTCAGGACTAGCGGGACGAGGAGAGACCCAGTACTTC
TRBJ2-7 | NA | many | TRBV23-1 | CASTPRRGIPYEQYF | TGCGCCAGCACCCCAAGGCGTGGGATCCCCTACGAGCAGTACTTC
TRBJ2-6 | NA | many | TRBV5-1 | CASSLSGDTSGANVLTF | TGCGCCAGCAGCTTGTCGGGCGATACCTCTGGGGCCAACGTCCTGACTTTC
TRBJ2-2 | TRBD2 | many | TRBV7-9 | CASTGTSGVITGELFF | TGTGCCAGTACCGGGACTAGCGGGGTGATCACCGGGGAGCTGTTTTTT
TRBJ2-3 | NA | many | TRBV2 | CASVVADTQYF | TGTGCCAGCGTGGTTGCAGATACGCAGTATTTT
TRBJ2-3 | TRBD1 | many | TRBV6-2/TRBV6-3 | CASRRTGSDTQYF | TGTGCCAGCAGAAGGACAGGGTCCGATACGCAGTATTTT
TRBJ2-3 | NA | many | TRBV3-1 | CASSQDLGQITDTQYF | TGTGCCAGCAGCCAAGATCTGGGACAAATCACAGATACGCAGTATTTT
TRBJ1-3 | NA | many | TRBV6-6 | CASRSGGIGTIYF | TGTGCCAGCAGGAGCGGGGGGATTGGCACCATATATTTT
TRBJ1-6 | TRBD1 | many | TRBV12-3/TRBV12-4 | CASSLVQGVISPLHF | TGTGCCAGCAGTTTAGTCCAGGGGGTCATTTCACCCCTCCACTTT
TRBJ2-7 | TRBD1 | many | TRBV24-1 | CATSDRQGFSYEQYF | TGTGCCACCAGTGATAGACAGGGCTTCTCCTACGAGCAGTACTTC
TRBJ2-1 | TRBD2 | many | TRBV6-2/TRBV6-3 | CASRSGGAFNEQFF | TGTGCCAGCAGGAGCGGGGGGGCTTTCAATGAGCAGTTCTTC
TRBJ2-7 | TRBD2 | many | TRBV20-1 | CSASVAGGFYEQYF | TGCAGTGCTAGTGTGGCGGGGGGTTTCTACGAGCAGTACTTC
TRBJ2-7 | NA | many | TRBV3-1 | CASSELMEETYEQYF | TGTGCCAGCAGCGAGCTGATGGAGGAGACCTACGAGCAGTACTTC
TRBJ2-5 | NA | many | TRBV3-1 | CASSQGNQETQYF | TGTGCCAGCAGCCAAGGAAACCAAGAGACCCAGTACTTC
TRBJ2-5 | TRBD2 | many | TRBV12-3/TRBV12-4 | CASSRRGSGGQETQYF | TGTGCCAGCAGTCGCCGGGGTAGCGGGGGGCAAGAGACCCAGTACTTC
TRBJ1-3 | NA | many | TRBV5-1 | CASRPSPAGNTIYF | TGCGCCAGCAGACCAAGCCCTGCTGGAAACACCATATATTTT
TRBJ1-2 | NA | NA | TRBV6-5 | CASSYSSLGGYTF | TGTGCCAGCAGTTACTCGAGTCTGGGAGGCTACACCTTC
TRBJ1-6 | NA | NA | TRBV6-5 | CASSYAGDLNSPLHF | TGTGCCAGCAGTTACGCCGGGGACCTTAATTCACCCCTCCACTTT
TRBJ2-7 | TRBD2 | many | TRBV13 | CASSPPTRGSSYEQYF | TGTGCCAGCAGCCCCCCAACGCGGGGGTCCTCCTACGAGCAGTACTTC
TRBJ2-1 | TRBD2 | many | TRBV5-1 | CASSDLAGEFF | TGCGCCAGCAGCGATCTAGCGGGGGAGTTCTTC
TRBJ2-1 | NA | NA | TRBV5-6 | CASSLNSLRNEQFF | TGTGCCAGCAGCTTGAACTCGCTACGCAATGAGCAGTTCTTC
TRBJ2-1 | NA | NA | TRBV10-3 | CAISESATSYNEQFF | TGTGCCATCAGTGAGTCGGCGACTTCCTACAATGAGCAGTTCTTC